Included here is one T cell receptor beta chain sequence, with context. Data came from immunoSEQ multiplex PCR; TCRdb stores just in-frame clones and leaves some out. Of around 180,000 clones listed, roughly 89% were seen once; the top ten hold about 2.1%. With 6 bases clipped from V and 4 bases from J, the junction kept 5 bases outside the gene matches. This CDR3 is built from 13 residues. The germline V gene has CDR1 KGHSH and CDR2 LQKENI. All enrollees were roughly 18 to 90 years old and from roughly 22 US areas. The sample is drawn from a study of blood T cell repertoires in COVID-19. As for the study in general: Collection of acute and convalescent COVID-19 samples took place in the United States, Italy and Spain. In each case, the material was cDNA or gDNA derived from T cells, B-cell-depleted T cells, or PBMCs.

Sequencing was performed on PBMCs or T cells enriched from blood (not recorded which). This sequence originates from a woman aged 40-49 years with acute COVID-19. The chain is built from TRBV18 and TRBJ2-5; 7 bases agree with TRBD2. CDR3 in amino acids: CASSQGEGETQYF. As DNA, the CDR3 is TGTGCCAGCTCTCAAGGGGAGGGAGAGACCCAGTACTTC.